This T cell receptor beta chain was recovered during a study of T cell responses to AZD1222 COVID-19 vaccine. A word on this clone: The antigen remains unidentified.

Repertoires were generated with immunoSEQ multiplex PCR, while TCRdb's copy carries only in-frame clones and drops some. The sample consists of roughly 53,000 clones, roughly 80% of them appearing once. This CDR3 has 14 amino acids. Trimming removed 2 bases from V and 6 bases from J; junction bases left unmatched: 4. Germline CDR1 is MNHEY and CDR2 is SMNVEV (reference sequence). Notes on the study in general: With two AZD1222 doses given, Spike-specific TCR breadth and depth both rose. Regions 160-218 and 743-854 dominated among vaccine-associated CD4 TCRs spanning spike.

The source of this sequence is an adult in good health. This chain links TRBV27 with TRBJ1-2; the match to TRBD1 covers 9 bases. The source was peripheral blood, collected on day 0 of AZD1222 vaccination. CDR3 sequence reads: CASSLGGQGNGYTF. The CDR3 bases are TGTGCCAGCAGTTTAGGGGGACAGGGAAATGGCTACACCTTC.